The 4 T cell receptor beta chains reported below all come from one sample, sequenced in a study of shared clonotypes between healthy human individuals. TCRdb's copy holds only in-frame clones and misses some; the assay was immunoSEQ multiplex PCR. This table has some 500,000 clones, 79% appearing once. The sequencing sample was made of PBMCs. The receptors originated from a middle-aged woman in good health. Some clones in this sample may be carry-over from other donors' samples.

V usage is TRBV7-2 and J usage is TRBJ2-5; D is perhaps TRBD2 (6 bases). Trimming left V 3 bases short and J 5 bases short, with 10 bases between. This CDR3 is built from 13 residues. CDR1 is SGHTA and CDR2 is FQGNSA in the germline V gene. The CDR3 sequence: CASSFPSGETQYF. The DNA of the CDR3 is TGTGCCAGCAGCTTCCCCAGCGGGGAGACCCAGTACTTC.

As for this clone: A far larger clone lies a single base away; this is likely a read error. The CDR3 loop reads CASRGNTEAFF. The CDR3 DNA follows: TGTGCCAGCAGGGGGAACACTGAAGCTTTCTTT. The rearrangement links TRBV28 to TRBJ1-1; D is ambiguous. Germline V lookup: CDR1 MDHEN, CDR2 SYDVKM. Trimming removed 6 bases from V and 1 base from J, with 3 bases in between. This CDR3 has 11 amino acids.

Concerning this clone: The identical CDR3 is also encoded by other nucleotide sequences in the sample. This chain links TRBV4-2 with TRBJ2-3; 10 bases map to TRBD2. The length of the CDR3 is 16 residues. Germline-derived CDR1 and CDR2 are LGHNA and YNFKEQ. The J segment lost 6 bases and the V segment lost 1 base, leaving 7 bases of the junction unmatched. CDR3 nucleotide sequence: TGTGCCAGCAGCCAAGGGGTAGCGGGAGGCGGCGATACGCAGTATTTT. Its translation: CASSQGVAGGGDTQYF.

CDR3 loop: CASRRTSDSSSSGNTIYF. The CDR3 DNA is TGTGCCAGTAGGCGTACCTCTGACAGTTCCAGCTCTGGAAACACCATATATTTT. This sequence joins TRBV19 and TRBJ1-3; D is possibly TRBD1 (5 bases). The CDR3 length is 18 residues. With 6 bases removed from V and 0 bases from J, the gap between germline ends came to 21 bases. Germline assignment: CDR1 LNHDA and CDR2 SQIVND (reference sequence).